These 20 T cell receptor beta chains came from one sample sequenced in a study of patients and donors after allogeneic stem cell transplantation. Each CDR3 protein is one row after TCRdb ran MiXCR on the RT-PCR reads. The repertoire holds around 150,000 distinct CDR3 sequences, with about 29% as singletons. The source material was blood, either unsorted or a sorted T cell fraction (not recorded which). These receptors all stem from a human donor who was either an allogeneic HSCT recipient or a stem cell or donor lymphocyte infusion donor (not recorded which). It is not recorded whose cells these are; they may come from a transplant donor.

The count of this clonotype is one. The V gene is TRBV18, the J gene TRBJ2-5; D remains unclear. V was clipped by 2 bases and J by 2 bases, with 3 bases between them. The CDR3 spans 12 residues. Looked up from germline, CDR1 is KGHSH and CDR2 is LQKENI. The CDR3 DNA reads TGTGCCAGCTCACCAGAGCAAGAGACCCAGTACTTC. Residues: CASSPEQETQYF.

The rearrangement links TRBV7-2 to TRBJ1-6; D gene uncertain. CDR3 length equals 14 residues. V was cut by 1 base and J by 9 bases, with 10 bases left in between. CDR1 is SGHTA and CDR2 is FQGNSA in the germline V gene. The CDR3 spells CASSLERRSSPLHF. The CDR3 DNA follows: TGTGCCAGCAGCTTAGAGAGGCGTAGTTCACCCCTCCACTTT. Combining the CDR3 with reference TRBV7-2 and TRBJ1-6 gives the whole variable domain GAGVSQSPSNKVTEKGKDVELRCDPISGHTALYWYRQSLGQGLEFLIYFQGNSAPDKSGLPSDRFSAERTGGSVSTLTIQRTQQEDSAVYLCASSLERRSSPLHFGNGTRLTVT.

The CDR3 region has the DNA TGTGCCAGCAGTTTCTTCACCTATGGCTACACCTTC. Translated, it gives CASSFFTYGYTF. This chain uses TRBV12-3 or TRBV12-4 with TRBJ1-2; D gene uncertain. The CDR3 covers 12 residues. Trimming took 3 bases from V and 4 from J, leaving 6 bases between them.

Ten or more counts support this clonotype. This chain uses TRBV4-1 with TRBJ1-5, with D hard to call. This CDR3 comprises 16 residues. With 0 bases removed from V and 0 bases from J, the gap between germline ends came to 9 bases. CDR1 is MGHRA, CDR2 YSYEKL, per germline. The CDR3 bases are TGCGCCAGCAGCCAAGATCAGTTTCTTAGCAATCAGCCCCAGCATTTT. The encoded protein is CASSQDQFLSNQPQHF.

The chain recombines TRBV10-3 with TRBJ2-5; the D gene is possibly TRBD2 (5 bases). CDR1 is ENHRY and CDR2 is SYGVKD in the germline V gene. Trimming took off 0 bases at V and 9 bases at J, with 8 bases between the two ends. The CDR3 loop spans 12 amino acids. The DNA for the CDR3 is TGTGCCATCAGTGAGTCCCAGAGGGCCCAGTACTTC. This sequence encodes CAISESQRAQYF.

This chain connects TRBV20-1 to TRBJ2-7; D perhaps matches TRBD1 (6 bases). Trimming took off 3 bases at V and 2 bases at J, with 14 bases between the two ends. CDR1 and CDR2 (germline): DFQATT, SNEGSKA (reference sequence). CDR3 size: 14 residues. In DNA, the CDR3 is TGCAGTGCTAGGGGGGCCCTACGGGCCTACGAGCAGTACTTC. The encoded protein is CSARGALRAYEQYF.

This clonotype has more than one count but fewer than ten. The chain recombines TRBV25-1 with TRBJ1-1, with D tentatively TRBD1 (5 bases). V was clipped by 1 base and J by 5 bases, with 8 bases between them. CDR1 MGHDK and CDR2 SYGVNS come from the germline V gene. The CDR3 has 13 amino acids. The CDR3 nucleotides are TGTGCCAGCAGTGAATTCTGGGGGACTGAAGCTTTCTTT. Translation: CASSEFWGTEAFF.

The chain carries TRBV12-3 or TRBV12-4 and TRBJ1-3; possibly TRBD1 for D (5 bases). The CDR3 totals 14 residues. With 6 bases removed from V and 4 bases from J, the gap between germline ends came to 13 bases. The CDR3 protein is CASSGRGAGNTIYF. The CDR3 coding sequence is TGTGCCAGCAGCGGGAGAGGGGCCGGAAACACCATATATTTT.

The chain uses TRBV6-6 and TRBJ2-7; D unresolved. Between the trimmed V and J ends, which lost 7 bases and 0 bases, there was a span of 7 bases. The CDR3 is made up of 12 amino acids. Germline lookup yields CDR1 MNHNY and CDR2 SVGAGI (reference sequence). The CDR3 DNA is TGTGCCAGCACGGGCAGCTCCTACGAGCAGTACTTC. This encodes CASTGSSYEQYF.

The sample holds a few counts of this clonotype. The gene calls are TRBV12-3 or TRBV12-4 and TRBJ1-2, with TRBD1 identical over 7 bases. The CDR3 contains 15 residues. Trimming at V came to 6 bases and at J to 4 bases, leaving 11 bases not matched to a gene. The CDR3: CASSSIGQETYGYTF. The CDR3 DNA reads TGTGCCAGCAGCTCCATCGGACAGGAGACCTATGGCTACACCTTC.

CDR3 DNA: TGTGCCAGCACCGAGAAGTTAGGGACACCCCTCCACTTT. Protein product: CASTEKLGTPLHF. V and J are TRBV7-9 and TRBJ1-6; D is undetermined. The CDR3 extends over 13 amino acids. V lost 7 bases to trimming and J lost 11 bases, with 15 bases between them. Germline V lookup: CDR1 SEHNR, CDR2 FQNEAQ (reference sequence). Full variable domain (missing parts from reference TRBV7-9 and TRBJ1-6): DTGVSQNPRHKITKRGQNVTFRCDPISEHNRLYWYRQTLGQGPEFLTYFQNEAQLEKSRLLSDRFSAERPKGSFSTLEIQRTEQGDSAMYLCASTEKLGTPLHFGNGTRLTVT.

V usage is TRBV20-1 and J usage is TRBJ2-7; 7 nucleotides align to TRBD2. V dropped 1 base and J dropped 1; count of bases not matched to a gene: 7. The CDR3 has 15 residues. The germline CDR1 and CDR2 sequences are DFQATT and SNEGSKA (reference sequence). The CDR3 spells CSARVGAGLSYEQYF. The CDR3 DNA follows: TGCAGTGCTAGAGTTGGAGCGGGGCTTTCCTACGAGCAGTACTTC.

This clonotype was found a few times. The V call is TRBV19, the J call TRBJ1-1; D not certain. V dropped 6 bases and J dropped 5 bases, with 16 bases sitting between them. This CDR3 contains 14 residues. From germline, CDR1 is LNHDA and CDR2 SQIVND (reference sequence). The CDR3 reads CASSPGRRGTEAFF. As DNA, the CDR3 is TGTGCCAGTAGCCCGGGTCGCCGAGGGACTGAAGCTTTCTTT.

This clonotype appeared many times. V gene TRBV6-5 combines with J gene TRBJ1-1; perhaps TRBD1 as D (5 bases). Per the germline V gene, CDR1 is MNHEY and CDR2 is SVGAGI. V shed 5 bases and J shed 3 bases, with 16 bases lying between them. There are 15 residues in the CDR3. The CDR3 DNA sequence: TGTGCCAGCAGTCCAACAGGAGCGGGGTACACTGAAGCTTTCTTT. It is translated as CASSPTGAGYTEAFF.

This rearrangement joins TRBV27 to TRBJ2-7; no reliable D call. The CDR3 contains 16 residues. The V gene's germline CDR1 is MNHEY and CDR2 SMNVEV (reference sequence). Trimming took 1 base from V and 0 from J, leaving 13 bases between them. CDR3 in DNA: TGTGCCAGCAGTTTATATGCAGGTTCGAGCTCCTACGAGCAGTACTTC. Protein: CASSLYAGSSSYEQYF.

The sample holds many counts of this clonotype. This chain connects TRBV27 to TRBJ1-1; 8 nucleotides align to TRBD1. The CDR3 runs to 16 residues. Germline V gene lookup returns CDR1 MNHEY and CDR2 SMNVEV (reference sequence). Trimming took 6 bases from V and 5 from J; bases not matched to a gene: 14. CDR3 bases: TGTGCCAGCAGACCCGACAGGGGCGGATTGTGGACTGAAGCTTTCTTT. Its translation is CASRPDRGGLWTEAFF.

CDR3 amino acids: CASSFGNRYLQETQYF. The CDR3, as DNA: TGTGCCAGCAGCTTTGGCAACAGATACCTACAAGAGACCCAGTACTTC. The rearrangement joins TRBV7-8 to TRBJ2-5; D unclear. This CDR3 comprises 16 residues. Germline CDR1 reads SGHVS; CDR2 reads FQNEAQ. V was pared by 3 bases and J by 2 bases, with 16 bases between.

In its sample, this clonotype was seen a few times. The chain couples TRBV5-1 to TRBJ2-1; TRBD2 matches 9 bases. The CDR3 extends over 16 amino acids. Germline V gene sequence: CDR1 SGHRS, CDR2 YFSETQ. Unmatched junction bases numbered 1, after V lost 0 bases and J lost 0 bases. The CDR3 here is CASSLVGLASYNEQFF. In DNA form, the CDR3 reads TGCGCCAGCAGCTTGGTGGGACTAGCCTCCTACAATGAGCAGTTCTTC.

The V gene is TRBV6-2 or TRBV6-3, the J gene TRBJ1-6; 7 bases line up with TRBD1. The CDR3 covers 14 residues. Losses at the gene ends were 6 bases for V and 9 bases for J; bases not matched to a gene: 8. Germline CDR1 and CDR2: MNHEY and SVGEGT. The CDR3 region is CASSKQGSSSPLHF. CDR3 in DNA: TGTGCCAGCAGCAAACAGGGGTCTAGTTCACCCCTCCACTTT.

This clonotype was recorded many times. J is TRBJ1-5 and V is TRBV5-6, with D possibly matching TRBD1 (5 bases). V was cut by 0 bases and J by 3 bases, with 10 bases left in between. CDR1 SGHDT and CDR2 YYEEEE come from the germline V gene. This CDR3 is built from 15 residues. CDR3 sequence (DNA): TGTGCCAGCAGCTTGGCGGGAGGGGACAATCAGCCCCAGCATTTT. This codes for CASSLAGGDNQPQHF.